These 26 T cell receptor beta chains share one sample of origin, sequenced in a study of cytomegalovirus exposure and HLA in healthy donors (TCRdb year 2017). The library relied on the immunoSEQ multiplex PCR assay. For the multiplex PCR, a mixture combining 60 forward primers for TCR Vbeta segments and 13 reverse primers for TCR Jbeta segments was used. TCRdb mirrors the immuneACCESS table, restricted to in-frame sequences. Some clones are absent from its copies; in checked studies, under half trace to an unresolved V gene, and the reason for the others is unknown. The sample table lists some 200,000 clones, approximately 79% of them with a count of one. The ten largest clones add up to 0.2% to 0.25% of the sample. The sample was PBMCs. Receptor source: a girl aged 2 to 9 in good health and CMV-seronegative.

Here the CDR3 DNA reads TGTGCCAGCAGTTTAAACCGGGGACCCCTCCACTTT. The encoded protein is CASSLNRGPLHF. V is TRBV6-5 and J is TRBJ1-6, with D hard to call. The V end was cut by 4 bases, the J end by 12 bases, with 10 bases between. CDR1 is MNHEY and CDR2 is SVGAGI in the germline V gene. This CDR3 comprises 12 residues.

A few counts support this clone. The chain uses TRBV19 and TRBJ1-1, with a tentative D call TRBD1 (5 bases). Germline V gene data show CDR1 as LNHDA and CDR2 as SQIVND (reference sequence). Trimming took off 5 bases at V and 3 bases at J, with 10 bases between the two ends. The CDR3 totals 13 residues. CDR3 sequence: CASSLKGYTEAFF. The CDR3 DNA sequence: TGTGCCAGTAGTCTCAAGGGGTACACTGAAGCTTTCTTT.

The J gene is TRBJ1-1, the V gene TRBV27, with TRBD1 as a possible D gene (6 bases). CDR1 is MNHEY, CDR2 SMNVEV, per germline (reference sequence). V was cut by 5 bases and J by 6 bases, with 19 bases left in between. This CDR3 is built from 15 residues. Here the CDR3 reads CASSPASRKGAEAFF. In nucleotides, the CDR3 is TGTGCCAGCAGTCCGGCCTCCCGGAAGGGGGCTGAAGCTTTCTTT.

J is TRBJ1-6 and V is TRBV10-3; TRBD1 matches at 7 bases. Germline V gives CDR1 ENHRY, CDR2 SYGVKD. V lost 8 bases and J lost 8; bases outside the gene matches: 6. The CDR3 has 13 amino acids. The CDR3 nucleotides are TGTGCCATCGGACGGGACAGAGATTCACCCCTCCACTTT. Amino acid sequence: CAIGRDRDSPLHF.

V is TRBV6-5 and J is TRBJ1-2; no firm D call. The CDR3 length is 12 residues. Germline loops: CDR1 MNHEY, CDR2 SVGAGI. V shed 4 bases and J shed 5 bases, with 8 bases lying between them. DNA of the CDR3: TGTGCCAGCAGTTCCGACGGGTATGGCTACACCTTC. It specifies CASSSDGYGYTF.

CDR3 in DNA: TGTGCCAGCAGTTACTCGACAGGGGGACCCTACGAGCAGTACTTC. Encoded protein: CASSYSTGGPYEQYF. J is TRBJ2-7 and V is TRBV6-5, with 9 bases lining up with TRBD1. V gave up 0 bases and J gave up 2 bases; unmatched junction bases: 2. This CDR3 is 15 amino acids long. Germline V gives CDR1 MNHEY, CDR2 SVGAGI.

The rearrangement uses TRBV5-4 and TRBJ1-4; D is possibly TRBD1 (5 bases). V dropped 0 bases and J dropped 2 bases, with 8 bases sitting between them. In germline, CDR1 is SGHNT, CDR2 YYREEE (reference sequence). The CDR3 runs to 15 residues. For the CDR3, the DNA is TGTGCCAGCAGCTTGGCCGGGGGTACTAATGAAAAACTGTTTTTT. The encoded protein is CASSLAGGTNEKLFF.

J is TRBJ1-4 and V is TRBV7-9, with TRBD1 as a possible D gene (5 bases). The V and J ends lost 2 bases and 0 bases respectively, with 13 bases between them. CDR1 and CDR2 (germline): SEHNR, FQNEAQ (reference sequence). The CDR3 sequence is 17 residues long. CDR3 coding DNA: TGTGCCAGCAGCTTATTGAAAGGGGCTGCAACTAATGAAAAACTGTTTTTT. It yields the protein CASSLLKGAATNEKLFF. Drawing the rest from reference TRBV7-9 and TRBJ1-4, the complete variable domain is DTGVSQNPRHKITKRGQNVTFRCDPISEHNRLYWYRQTLGQGPEFLTYFQNEAQLEKSRLLSDRFSAERPKGSFSTLEIQRTEQGDSAMYLCASSLLKGAATNEKLFFGSGTQLSVL.

The chain carries TRBV19 and TRBJ1-2; TRBD1 matches at 7 bases. The CDR3 consists of 14 residues. V gave up 7 bases and J gave up 5 bases; unmatched junction bases: 10. Germline V CDR1 and CDR2: LNHDA, SQIVND (reference sequence). CDR3 amino acids: CASTPGTVSYGYTF. As DNA, the CDR3 is TGTGCCAGTACCCCCGGGACAGTTAGTTATGGCTACACCTTC. Drawing the rest from reference TRBV19 and TRBJ1-2, the complete variable domain is DGGITQSPKYLFRKEGQNVTLSCEQNLNHDAMYWYRQDPGQGLRLIYYSQIVNDFQKGDIAEGYSVSREKKESFPLTVTSAQKNPTAFYLCASTPGTVSYGYTFGSGTRLTVV.

The V call is TRBV19, the J call TRBJ1-5; D ambiguous. Germline CDR1 LNHDA, CDR2 SQIVND (reference sequence). The CDR3 sequence is 15 residues long. The V end lost 4 bases, the J end lost 0 bases, and 10 bases lay between the germline ends. The CDR3 loop reads CASSSGGHSNQPQHF. DNA for the CDR3: TGTGCCAGTAGTAGCGGAGGCCATAGCAATCAGCCCCAGCATTTT.

This clone was seen more than once but under ten times. The chain recombines TRBV6-6 with TRBJ2-3; 8 positions agree with TRBD2. The CDR3 runs to 13 residues. Looked up from germline, CDR1 is MNHNY and CDR2 is SVGAGI (reference sequence). V shed 5 bases and J 4 bases; nucleotides not matched to a gene: 2. The CDR3 is CASSTRGADTQYF. The DNA for the CDR3 is TGTGCCAGCAGTACGCGGGGGGCAGATACGCAGTATTTT.

The chain is built from TRBV7-9 and TRBJ2-5, with a weak D call TRBD1 (6 bases). V lost 2 bases and J lost 5, with 18 bases in between. CDR3 length: 16 amino acids. From germline, CDR1 is SEHNR and CDR2 FQNEAQ (reference sequence). DNA of the CDR3: TGTGCCAGCAGCTTACTATCCGGCAGGGGCACGGAGACCCAGTACTTC. Protein: CASSLLSGRGTETQYF. Drawing the rest from reference TRBV7-9 and TRBJ2-5, the complete variable domain is DTGVSQNPRHKITKRGQNVTFRCDPISEHNRLYWYRQTLGQGPEFLTYFQNEAQLEKSRLLSDRFSAERPKGSFSTLEIQRTEQGDSAMYLCASSLLSGRGTETQYFGPGTRLLVL.

In this sample, this clone turned up a few times. This chain connects TRBV5-4 to TRBJ2-3, with D possibly TRBD1 on 6 matching bases. CDR1 and CDR2 (germline): SGHNT, YYREEE (reference sequence). V lost 2 bases and J 1 base, leaving 11 bases between the germline ends. The CDR3 sequence is 15 residues long. The chain's CDR3 is CASSFDRIGTDTQYF. The CDR3 DNA is TGTGCCAGCAGCTTCGACAGGATTGGCACAGATACGCAGTATTTT.

The chain couples TRBV5-6 to TRBJ2-1; 11 bases fit TRBD1. The CDR3 is made up of 15 amino acids. V lost 1 base, J lost 10 bases, and 7 bases stayed unmatched. Per the germline V gene, CDR1 is SGHDT and CDR2 is YYEEEE. DNA for the CDR3: TGTGCCAGCAGCTTGCCGGGACAGGGGGGAGTGGAGCAGTTCTTC. It codes for CASSLPGQGGVEQFF.

The chain carries TRBV12-5 and TRBJ2-2; D unclear. The V gene lost 3 bases and the J gene lost 7 bases, with 6 bases spanning the gap. Germline V lookup: CDR1 LGHNT, CDR2 FRNRAP. The CDR3 contains 12 residues. CDR3: CASGFSVGELFF. CDR3 sequence (DNA): TGTGCTAGTGGTTTCTCGGTCGGGGAGCTGTTTTTT.

In its sample, this clone was seen once. The V and J genes are TRBV5-4 and TRBJ2-2; 7 bases match TRBD1. This CDR3 is 15 amino acids long. The germline CDR1 and CDR2 sequences are SGHNT and YYREEE (reference sequence). V trimming: 0 bases; J trimming: 6 bases; junction bases outside the gene matches: 5. The CDR3 sequence: CASSLGQGSAGELFF. CDR3 sequence (DNA): TGTGCCAGCAGCTTGGGACAGGGCAGCGCCGGGGAGCTGTTTTTT.

The V and J genes are TRBV29-1 and TRBJ1-1; a possible D gene is TRBD1 (5 bases). This CDR3 has 14 residues. The germline V and J ends were trimmed by 3 bases and 0 bases, with 11 bases remaining between them. In germline, CDR1 is SQVTM, CDR2 ANQGSEA. CDR3 nucleotides: TGCAGCGTTGATCAGGGACTGATGAACACTGAAGCTTTCTTT. It translates to CSVDQGLMNTEAFF. Looking up the rest from reference TRBV29-1 and TRBJ1-1 gives the full variable domain: SAVISQKPSRDICQRGTSLTIQCQVDSQVTMMFWYRQQPGQSLTLIATANQGSEATYESGFVIDKFPISRPNLTFSTLTVSNMSPEDSSIYLCSVDQGLMNTEAFFGQGTRLTVV.

V gene TRBV6-5 combines with J gene TRBJ1-5, with TRBD1 identical over 7 bases. From germline, CDR1 is MNHEY and CDR2 SVGAGI. The CDR3 loop spans 12 amino acids. Trimming at V came to 6 bases and at J to 5 bases, leaving 1 base not matched to a gene. The CDR3 nucleotides are TGTGCCAGCAGAACAGGGGATCAGCCCCAGCATTTT. It encodes CASRTGDQPQHF.

This chain joins TRBV5-1 and TRBJ1-2; D remains ambiguous. Germline CDR1 is SGHRS and CDR2 is YFSETQ. V was cut by 4 bases and J by 5 bases, with 9 bases left in between. The CDR3 totals 12 residues. This CDR3 is CASSGDSYGYTF. CDR3 DNA sequence: TGCGCCAGCAGCGGAGACTCGTATGGCTACACCTTC.

The chain has TRBV6-5 and TRBJ1-1, with D maybe TRBD1 (6 bases). The CDR3 sequence is 15 residues long. Deletions cut 0 bases from V and 4 bases from J, with 12 bases between. CDR1 and CDR2 from the germline V gene are MNHEY and SVGAGI. CDR3: CASSYSSRGATEAFF. The CDR3, as DNA: TGTGCCAGCAGTTACTCGAGCAGGGGCGCCACTGAAGCTTTCTTT.

The chain couples TRBV7-2 to TRBJ2-1, with 7 positions matching TRBD1. The CDR3 has 15 amino acids. Trimming cost V 3 bases and J 6 bases; bases outside gene matches: 8. The V gene's germline CDR1 is SGHTA and CDR2 FQGNSA. Here the CDR3 DNA reads TGTGCCAGCAGCTTGGACAGGAGTCAGTTCAATGAGCAGTTCTTC. Translating gives CASSLDRSQFNEQFF.

This clone was detected a few times. The rearrangement links TRBV2 to TRBJ2-3; D not resolved. This CDR3 region has 14 residues. The germline gives CDR1 SNHLY, CDR2 FYNNEI. V was clipped by 5 bases and J by 4 bases, with 13 bases between them. In DNA, the CDR3 is TGTGCCAGCAGTCAGACATCAGGCGCAGATACGCAGTATTTT. The encoded protein is CASSQTSGADTQYF.

A single count supports this clone. This sequence joins TRBV6-6 and TRBJ1-5, with 9 bases fitting TRBD1. V gave up 4 bases and J gave up 7 bases; unmatched junction bases: 2. The V gene's germline CDR1 is MNHNY and CDR2 SVGAGI (reference sequence). This CDR3 is built from 13 residues. CDR3 region: CASSSGTGQPQHF. The CDR3 bases are TGTGCCAGCAGTTCCGGGACAGGGCAGCCCCAGCATTTT.

The chain combines TRBV14 with TRBJ2-1; 9 bases are a match to TRBD1. Germline assignment: CDR1 SGHDN and CDR2 FVKESK. The CDR3 has 15 residues. Trimming at V came to 4 bases and at J to 6 bases, leaving 7 bases not matched to a gene. CDR3 bases: TGTGCCAGCAGCCTACCCGGGACAGGGCCCAATGAGCAGTTCTTC. This encodes CASSLPGTGPNEQFF.

The chain combines TRBV7-7 with TRBJ2-3, with D tentatively TRBD2 (7 bases). V dropped 6 bases and J dropped 0 bases, with 13 bases sitting between them. Germline V gives CDR1 SSHAT, CDR2 FNYEAQ (reference sequence). The CDR3 runs 15 residues. CDR3 DNA sequence: TGTGCCAGCAGTCCGGGGGGCACTAGCACAGATACGCAGTATTTT. Translating it yields CASSPGGTSTDTQYF.

The gene calls are TRBV27 and TRBJ2-1, with TRBD1 matching over 9 bases. Trimming cost V 2 bases and J 6 bases; bases outside gene matches: 2. In germline, CDR1 is MNHEY, CDR2 SMNVEV (reference sequence). CDR3 length: 14 residues. The CDR3 sequence is CASSLKGQGNEQFF. The DNA for the CDR3 is TGTGCCAGCAGTTTAAAGGGACAGGGCAATGAGCAGTTCTTC.